The 29 T cell receptor beta chains reported below all come from one sample, sequenced in a study of OX40 agonist ivuxolimab in advanced cancers. TCRdb's table, derived via immunoSEQ multiplex PCR, lists solely in-frame clones and lacks some. The sample carries under 25,000 clones, around 86% recorded once. Sequences were derived from CD4+ or CD8+ T cells sorted from blood, sampled in a trial of the OX40 agonist ivuxolimab. These receptors were obtained from an adult with an advanced solid tumor such as melanoma, head and neck, liver or kidney cancer.

The chain uses TRBV5-1 and TRBJ2-5; TRBD2 might be the D (6 bases). V was clipped by 5 bases and J by 2 bases, with 13 bases between them. Looked up from germline, CDR1 is SGHRS and CDR2 is YFSETQ. CDR3 length: 14 amino acids. CDR3 nucleotides: TGCGCCAGCAGGACGGGACTTCCACAAGAGACCCAGTACTTC. Translated, it gives CASRTGLPQETQYF.

The chain couples TRBV11-2 to TRBJ1-1; no definite D call. Trimming shortened V by 0 bases and J by 6 bases, and 14 bases separated the two germline ends. This CDR3 has 15 residues. Germline V gene data show CDR1 as SGHAT and CDR2 as FQNNGV. The CDR3 DNA sequence: TGTGCCAGCAGCTTAGATCCATATCTTCAGTCTGAAGCTTTCTTT. Residues: CASSLDPYLQSEAFF.

The chain links TRBV9 to TRBJ1-5; 7 bases are shared with TRBD1. Germline V gene lookup returns CDR1 SGDLS and CDR2 YYNGEE. Losses at the gene ends were 0 bases for V and 4 bases for J; bases not matched to a gene: 1. This CDR3 contains 14 residues. The CDR3 region is CASSVAGGNQPQHF. The CDR3 DNA reads TGTGCCAGCAGCGTAGCAGGGGGGAATCAGCCCCAGCATTTT. Supplemented by reference TRBV9 and TRBJ1-5, the full variable domain reads DSGVTQTPKHLITATGQRVTLRCSPRSGDLSVYWYQQSLDQGLQFLIQYYNGEERAKGNILERFSAQQFPDLHSELNLSSLELGDSALYFCASSVAGGNQPQHFGDGTRLSIL.

This sequence joins TRBV27 and TRBJ2-7, with 8 bases identical to TRBD2. There are 14 residues in the CDR3. Looked up from germline, CDR1 is MNHEY and CDR2 is SMNVEV (reference sequence). V lost 3 bases and J lost 2; bases outside the gene matches: 3. The CDR3 sequence: CASSLSGGPYEQYF. CDR3 DNA: TGTGCCAGCAGTTTGAGCGGGGGTCCCTACGAGCAGTACTTC.

In this sample, this clone turned up once. This rearrangement joins TRBV14 to TRBJ2-1; D not certain. CDR1 is SGHDN and CDR2 is FVKESK in the germline V gene. The CDR3 runs 15 residues. V lost 4 bases to trimming and J lost 4 bases, with 14 bases between them. CDR3 coding DNA: TGTGCCAGCAGCCGGAAAGGACGGTTATACAATGAGCAGTTCTTC. This codes for CASSRKGRLYNEQFF.

The chain uses TRBV11-1 and TRBJ2-7; 7 bases are a match to TRBD1. V shed 2 bases, J shed 7 bases, and the junction held 11 bases outside the gene matches. CDR3 length equals 15 residues. Germline assignment: CDR1 SGHAT and CDR2 FQDESV (reference sequence). CDR3 nucleotide sequence: TGTGCCAGCAGCTTAACCCCACAGGGGAACTATGAGCAGTACTTC. Protein sequence: CASSLTPQGNYEQYF.

This chain connects TRBV9 to TRBJ2-2; the D call may be TRBD1 or TRBD2 (5 bases each). This CDR3 region has 15 residues. Germline lookup yields CDR1 SGDLS and CDR2 YYNGEE. The germline V and J ends were trimmed by 2 bases and 9 bases, with 17 bases remaining between them. This chain's CDR3 is CASSVSSSWGRELFF. CDR3 sequence (DNA): TGTGCCAGCAGCGTCAGTAGTTCGTGGGGGAGGGAGCTGTTTTTT.

The rearrangement uses TRBV28 and TRBJ1-2; 10 bases are shared with TRBD1. V gave up 6 bases and J gave up 3 bases; unmatched junction bases: 10. Germline values: CDR1 MDHEN, CDR2 SYDVKM. The CDR3 runs 16 residues. As DNA, the CDR3 is TGTGCCAGCAGGAAGGACAGGGGGAACCCCTACTATGGCTACACCTTC. Translation: CASRKDRGNPYYGYTF.

The chain has TRBV7-3 and TRBJ2-3, with a possible D match to TRBD1 (6 bases). CDR1 and CDR2 (germline): SGHTA, FQGTGA. The CDR3 loop spans 16 amino acids. The germline V and J ends were trimmed by 4 bases and 0 bases, with 14 bases remaining between them. For the CDR3, the DNA is TGTGCCAGCAGCTCTAGACAGGCCATAAGCACAGATACGCAGTATTTT. It is translated as CASSSRQAISTDTQYF.

V usage is TRBV7-2 and J usage is TRBJ1-1, with D unresolved. The germline V gene has CDR1 SGHTA and CDR2 FQGNSA. This CDR3 is 14 amino acids long. Trimming took off 2 bases at V and 5 bases at J, with 12 bases between the two ends. The CDR3 DNA is TGTGCCAGCAGCTTAAGGTTAAGTGGAACTGAAGCTTTCTTT. Its translation is CASSLRLSGTEAFF.

The V call is TRBV11-3, the J call TRBJ2-1; 13 bases are shared with TRBD2. The length of the CDR3 is 16 residues. After removal of 4 bases from V and 9 bases from J, the junction contained 9 bases not matched to a gene. CDR1 SGHNT and CDR2 YENEEA come from the germline V gene. The CDR3, as DNA: TGTGCCAGCAGCTCCCGGACTAGCGGGAGTCTAAGTGAGCAGTTCTTC. Translated: CASSSRTSGSLSEQFF.

The chain carries TRBV6-5 and TRBJ2-7; D gene ambiguous. V was pared by 2 bases and J by 0 bases, with 11 bases between. The CDR3 is made up of 15 amino acids. Germline CDR1 MNHEY, CDR2 SVGAGI. The CDR3 nucleotides read TGTGCCAGCAGTTACGGCGGACCGGGCTCCTACGAGCAGTACTTC. Amino acids: CASSYGGPGSYEQYF.

The chain employs TRBV2 and TRBJ2-2; D not certain. This CDR3 has 12 amino acids. Germline V gene data show CDR1 as SNHLY and CDR2 as FYNNEI. The germline V and J ends were trimmed by 8 bases and 2 bases, with 6 bases remaining between them. CDR3 region: CASYSNTGELFF. CDR3 nucleotide sequence: TGTGCCAGCTACAGTAACACCGGGGAGCTGTTTTTT.

In its sample, this clone was seen a few times. The chain joins TRBV5-5 to TRBJ2-1; 12 positions match TRBD1. The junction had 6 bases not matched to a gene; V was cut back by 0 bases and J by 8 bases. CDR3 length: 16 residues. CDR1 is SGHKS and CDR2 is YYEKEE in the germline V gene (reference sequence). CDR3 region: CASSLAGQGAWDEQFF. The CDR3 nucleotides read TGTGCCAGCAGCTTGGCGGGACAGGGGGCGTGGGATGAGCAGTTCTTC.

The V and J genes are TRBV28 and TRBJ2-7, with D possibly TRBD2 on 6 matching bases. Germline CDR1 is MDHEN and CDR2 is SYDVKM. The V end lost 4 bases, the J end lost 2 bases, and 18 bases lay between the germline ends. The length of the CDR3 is 16 residues. The CDR3 DNA is TGTGCCAGCAGTTACGGGACTCACGGTGGGGCCTACGAGCAGTACTTC. Its protein is CASSYGTHGGAYEQYF.

This clone was detected once. This sequence joins TRBV7-9 and TRBJ2-2; D perhaps matches TRBD2 (7 bases). This CDR3 spans 15 amino acids. The V and J ends lost 0 bases and 7 bases respectively, with 12 bases between them. Germline V gene data show CDR1 as SEHNR and CDR2 as FQNEAQ (reference sequence). For the CDR3, the DNA is TGTGCCAGCAGCTTAGCGGGGGGGCCCGGCGGGGAGCTGTTTTTT. This codes for CASSLAGGPGGELFF.

The DNA of the CDR3 is TGTGCCAGCAGTTTTAGGGGGGCTGGACAGCCCCAGCATTTT. The encoded protein is CASSFRGAGQPQHF. This sequence joins TRBV28 and TRBJ1-5; possibly TRBD1 for D (6 bases). Looked up from germline, CDR1 is MDHEN and CDR2 is SYDVKM. V was pared by 3 bases and J by 7 bases, with 13 bases between. This CDR3 is built from 14 residues.

The J gene is TRBJ2-7, the V gene TRBV28; 7 nucleotides line up with TRBD1. Germline V gene data show CDR1 as MDHEN and CDR2 as SYDVKM. V gave up 4 bases and J gave up 4 bases; unmatched junction bases: 16. CDR3 length equals 17 residues. In nucleotides, the CDR3 is TGTGCCAGCAGTTCTCTCGACAGGGCCCAAGGGGGTTACGAGCAGTACTTC. It specifies CASSSLDRAQGGYEQYF.

The chain joins TRBV27 to TRBJ2-2; D is ambiguous. Trimming removed 6 bases at V and 3 bases at J, with 8 bases between. CDR3 length: 13 residues. The V gene's germline CDR1 is MNHEY and CDR2 SMNVEV (reference sequence). CDR3 coding DNA: TGTGCCAGCAGCATAGGGCACACCGGGGAGCTGTTTTTT. This encodes CASSIGHTGELFF.

V usage is TRBV27 and J usage is TRBJ1-5, with a tentative D call TRBD1 (6 bases). Germline V gives CDR1 MNHEY, CDR2 SMNVEV (reference sequence). Trimming shortened V by 4 bases and J by 7 bases, and 14 bases separated the two germline ends. This CDR3 spans 14 amino acids. The CDR3 bases are TGTGCCAGCAGTTGGAGCAGGGGATCACAGCCCCAGCATTTT. It codes for CASSWSRGSQPQHF.

In regard to this clone: Germline is not matched at one junction end, which may reflect a read error. This chain links TRBV7-7 with TRBJ2-3; TRBD2 might be the D (7 bases). The CDR3 is made up of 14 amino acids. The germline V gene encodes CDR1 SSHAT and CDR2 FNYEAQ (reference sequence). This chain's CDR3 is CASSLGGGGDTQYF. The CDR3 DNA sequence: TGTGCTAGCAGCTTAGGGGGGGGAGGAGATACGCAGTATTTT.

The rearrangement joins TRBV7-9 to TRBJ2-7, with 9 bases fitting TRBD1. Germline V lookup: CDR1 SEHNR, CDR2 FQNEAQ (reference sequence). V was pared by 6 bases and J by 4 bases, with 10 bases of the junction left unmatched. This CDR3 spans 15 amino acids. The CDR3 spells CASRPKQGARYEQYF. As DNA, the CDR3 is TGTGCCAGCAGGCCTAAACAGGGGGCGAGGTACGAGCAGTACTTC.

This clone was seen only once. This chain uses TRBV2 with TRBJ2-5; D may be TRBD2 (5 bases). Trimming pared 7 bases from V and 0 bases from J, leaving 9 bases between. The germline V gene has CDR1 SNHLY and CDR2 FYNNEI. The CDR3 is 13 residues long. CDR3 in amino acids: CASKMTNQETQYF. The CDR3 DNA is TGTGCCAGCAAGATGACTAACCAAGAGACCCAGTACTTC.

This clone was counted a single time. The chain has TRBV19 and TRBJ1-2; D remains ambiguous. The CDR3 contains 13 residues. Germline-derived CDR1 and CDR2 are LNHDA and SQIVND (reference sequence). V was trimmed by 3 bases and J by 8 bases, leaving 13 bases between them. CDR3 coding DNA: TGTGCCAGTAGTATTACGCACTCTCGGGGCTACACCTTC. Its protein is CASSITHSRGYTF.

The gene calls are TRBV28 and TRBJ1-1, with unresolved D. V lost 2 bases and J lost 0, with 10 bases in between. Per the germline V gene, CDR1 is MDHEN and CDR2 is SYDVKM. This CDR3 has 15 residues. The CDR3 sequence is CASSLRGYLNTEAFF. The CDR3 nucleotides are TGTGCCAGCAGTTTAAGAGGGTACTTGAACACTGAAGCTTTCTTT.

The chain couples TRBV9 to TRBJ2-1; 10 nucleotides align to TRBD2. Unmatched junction bases numbered 7, after V lost 0 bases and J lost 7 bases. The germline CDR1 and CDR2 sequences are SGDLS and YYNGEE. The CDR3 has 16 residues. The CDR3 DNA sequence: TGTGCCAGCAGCGTAGTTTTAGCGGGAGGAAGAAATGAGCAGTTCTTC. This sequence encodes CASSVVLAGGRNEQFF.

The CDR3 DNA reads as TGTGCCAGCGGCGGGGTACGGACAGATGAAAAACTGTTTTTT. Its protein is CASGGVRTDEKLFF. The chain has TRBV7-6 and TRBJ1-4; possible D gene TRBD1, 6 bases. Trimming stripped 8 bases from V and 6 bases from J, with 16 bases between. The germline V gene has CDR1 SGHVS and CDR2 FNYEAQ. The CDR3 spans 14 residues.

J is TRBJ1-1 and V is TRBV28; D gene ambiguous. V lost 3 bases and J lost 1, with 12 bases in between. Germline V gene data show CDR1 as MDHEN and CDR2 as SYDVKM. The CDR3 is 15 amino acids. CDR3 amino acids: CASSFPKDGNTEAFF. The CDR3, as DNA: TGTGCCAGCAGTTTTCCGAAGGACGGGAACACTGAAGCTTTCTTT.

This chain uses TRBV7-9 with TRBJ2-5; possibly TRBD1 or TRBD2 for D (5 bases each). Trimming cost V 3 bases and J 2 bases, with 10 bases left between them. CDR1 is SEHNR and CDR2 is FQNEAQ in the germline V gene (reference sequence). The CDR3 is 14 residues long. The CDR3 is CASSLWDLQETQYF. CDR3 nucleotide sequence: TGTGCCAGCAGCTTGTGGGACCTACAAGAGACCCAGTACTTC.